Listed here are 21 T cell receptor beta chains from one sample, sequenced in a study of T cells after yellow fever vaccination. TCRdb independently ran MiXCR on the 5' RACE reads; one entry per CDR3 protein. The table records hundreds of thousands of distinct CDR3 sequences, approximately 10% of them present only once. Sequenced here: PBMCs, sampled on the day of the first yellow fever vaccination. Source of these receptors: a man aged 18-30 years who received the YFV17D yellow fever vaccine.

The chain employs TRBV28 and TRBJ2-1; D not resolved. The V gene's germline CDR1 is MDHEN and CDR2 SYDVKM. CDR3 length equals 10 residues. The V end lost 5 bases, the J end lost 8 bases, and 4 bases lay between the germline ends. The CDR3: CASSQDEQFF. The CDR3 DNA reads TGTGCCAGCAGTCAGGATGAGCAGTTCTTC.

The V call is TRBV7-9, the J call TRBJ2-3; D perhaps matches TRBD2 (6 bases). Germline CDR1 SEHNR, CDR2 FQNEAQ (reference sequence). The CDR3 runs 16 residues. Between the trimmed V and J ends, which lost 0 bases and 1 base, there was a span of 11 bases. Here the CDR3 DNA reads TGTGCCAGCAGCTTAGCGCGGGGTTATGGCACAGATACGCAGTATTTT. Translation gives CASSLARGYGTDTQYF.

This clonotype occurred many times. The chain has TRBV7-2 and TRBJ2-3; TRBD1 agrees at 8 bases. After removal of 5 bases from V and 9 bases from J, the junction contained 13 bases not matched to a gene. The germline CDR1 and CDR2 sequences are SGHTA and FQGNSA. The CDR3 length is 15 residues. The CDR3 loop is CASSPSSGQGSTQYF. The CDR3 bases are TGTGCCAGCAGCCCTAGTAGCGGACAGGGCTCGACGCAGTATTTT.

This chain uses TRBV12-3 or TRBV12-4 with TRBJ2-1; TRBD2 agrees at 8 bases. CDR3 length equals 13 residues. V was clipped by 2 bases and J by 10 bases; unmatched bases: 4. The CDR3 reads CASSLLGGGEQFF. For the CDR3, the DNA is TGTGCCAGCAGTTTACTCGGGGGGGGGGAGCAGTTCTTC.

In this sample, this clonotype turned up many times. This chain links TRBV12-3 or TRBV12-4 with TRBJ1-4, with a tentative D call TRBD1 (5 bases). The CDR3 has 14 residues. Trimming left V 2 bases short and J 5 bases short, with 9 bases between. The CDR3 reads CASSLPRENEKLFF. DNA for the CDR3: TGTGCCAGCAGTTTACCCAGGGAGAATGAAAAACTGTTTTTT.

In DNA form, the CDR3 reads TGTGCCAGCAGCCAGATGGGAAGCTCCTACAATGAGCAGTTCTTC. This encodes CASSQMGSSYNEQFF. J is TRBJ2-1 and V is TRBV14; no definite D call. Trimming pared 3 bases from V and 0 bases from J, leaving 9 bases between. Germline-derived CDR1 and CDR2 are SGHDN and FVKESK. The CDR3 length is 15 residues.

The rearrangement joins TRBV5-6 to TRBJ2-7, with D hard to call. CDR3 length equals 14 residues. In germline, CDR1 is SGHDT, CDR2 YYEEEE. The V and J ends lost 1 base and 1 base respectively, with 9 bases between them. The CDR3 DNA sequence: TGTGCCAGCAGCTTGACCGGCAGATCCTACGAGCAGTACTTC. Translation: CASSLTGRSYEQYF.

This clonotype was counted at least ten times. This chain connects TRBV5-6 to TRBJ2-5; TRBD2 matches at 12 bases. V lost 0 bases and J lost 2; bases outside the gene matches: 5. Per the germline V gene, CDR1 is SGHDT and CDR2 is YYEEEE. The CDR3 totals 17 residues. For the CDR3, the DNA is TGTGCCAGCAGCTTGGCGCGACTAGCGGGGGAACAAGAGACCCAGTACTTC. Translating it yields CASSLARLAGEQETQYF.

Only a few counts were recorded for this clonotype. Here the CDR3 reads CASSQRVDYNEQFF. Here the CDR3 DNA reads TGCGCCAGCAGCCAAAGGGTGGACTACAATGAGCAGTTCTTC. J is TRBJ2-1 and V is TRBV5-1; D not certain. Germline lookup yields CDR1 SGHRS and CDR2 YFSETQ. The CDR3 length is 14 residues. V shed 4 bases and J shed 3 bases, with 11 bases lying between them.

The gene calls are TRBV29-1 and TRBJ2-3; TRBD1 agrees at 7 bases. CDR1 is SQVTM and CDR2 is ANQGSEA in the germline V gene. The CDR3 has 14 residues. J lost 4 bases, V lost 7 bases, and 11 bases had no gene match. CDR3 in amino acids: CSALQGLYPDTQYF. In nucleotides, the CDR3 is TGCAGCGCCCTACAGGGGCTATATCCAGATACGCAGTATTTT.

This clonotype came up many times. The chain carries TRBV12-3 or TRBV12-4 and TRBJ1-5; 9 bases agree with TRBD1. V was clipped by 0 bases and J by 7 bases; unmatched bases: 1. This CDR3 is 14 amino acids long. The CDR3 here is CASSLAGQGQPQHF. CDR3 DNA: TGTGCCAGCAGTTTAGCGGGACAGGGCCAGCCCCAGCATTTT.

The CDR3 region has the DNA TGCGCCAGCAGCCCCGGGACAGTTGGCGATACGCAGTATTTT. Residues: CASSPGTVGDTQYF. The chain carries TRBV5-1 and TRBJ2-3; 7 bases are a match to TRBD1. Germline-derived CDR1 and CDR2 are SGHRS and YFSETQ. The V and J ends lost 4 bases and 6 bases, in that order; junction bases with no gene match: 8. The CDR3 is 14 residues long.

The chain employs TRBV20-1 and TRBJ2-3, with TRBD2 identical over 10 bases. The CDR3 extends over 13 amino acids. CDR1 and CDR2 (germline): DFQATT, SNEGSKA (reference sequence). V dropped 1 base and J dropped 6; count of bases not matched to a gene: 1. CDR3 DNA sequence: TGCAGTGCTAGAGGAGCGGGGGGGGATACGCAGTATTTT. It codes for CSARGAGGDTQYF.

This clonotype was detected only a few times. The chain links TRBV4-1 to TRBJ2-5; a possible D gene is TRBD2 (6 bases). With 1 base removed from V and 4 bases from J, the gap between germline ends came to 13 bases. This CDR3 has 15 residues. CDR1 and CDR2 from the germline V gene are MGHRA and YSYEKL. The CDR3 here is CASSQGRIGGETQYF. The DNA for the CDR3 is TGCGCCAGCAGCCAAGGAAGGATCGGGGGAGAGACCCAGTACTTC.

The chain recombines TRBV6-5 with TRBJ2-1; 12 nucleotides line up with TRBD2. This CDR3 spans 18 amino acids. V trimming: 2 bases; J trimming: 0 bases; junction bases outside the gene matches: 5. Germline lookup yields CDR1 MNHEY and CDR2 SVGAGI. The CDR3 DNA sequence: TGTGCCAGCAGTTACCGCGGACTAGCGGGGAGCTCCTACAATGAGCAGTTCTTC. Translation gives CASSYRGLAGSSYNEQFF.

This clonotype came up a few times. This rearrangement joins TRBV24-1 to TRBJ1-2, with 10 positions matching TRBD1. V lost 1 base to trimming and J lost 6 bases; unmatched junction nucleotides: 4. The CDR3 is 15 residues long. Germline V CDR1 and CDR2: KGHDR, SFDVKD. The CDR3 nucleotides read TGTGCCACCAGTGATTTTGATGGGACAGGGGATGGCTACACCTTC. Translation: CATSDFDGTGDGYTF.

This clonotype was detected only a few times. The V and J genes are TRBV29-1 and TRBJ2-3, with a tentative D call TRBD1 (5 bases). Germline V gene data show CDR1 as SQVTM and CDR2 as ANQGSEA. The CDR3 consists of 11 residues. Trimming removed 6 bases at V and 5 bases at J, with 9 bases between. The CDR3, as DNA: TGCAGCGTCGATAGGGGAGATACGCAGTATTTT. Residues: CSVDRGDTQYF.

This clonotype was detected a few times. This chain links TRBV7-2 with TRBJ2-1; perhaps TRBD2 as D (5 bases). The CDR3 runs 14 residues. The V gene lost 4 bases and the J gene lost 9 bases, with 16 bases spanning the gap. Germline CDR1 SGHTA, CDR2 FQGNSA. The CDR3 DNA follows: TGTGCCAGCAGCTCCCGGACGGGGTATGGTGAGCAGTTCTTC. This translates into CASSSRTGYGEQFF.

This clonotype was found a few times. This chain uses TRBV5-1 with TRBJ2-7, with D possibly matching TRBD2 (5 bases). Trimming stripped 0 bases from V and 0 bases from J, with 7 bases between. This CDR3 comprises 14 residues. Germline V lookup: CDR1 SGHRS, CDR2 YFSETQ. The CDR3, as DNA: TGCGCCAGCAGCTTGGCGGGAAACTCCTACGAGCAGTACTTC. This sequence encodes CASSLAGNSYEQYF.

This clonotype was observed a handful of times. The chain uses TRBV6-5 and TRBJ2-5, with D tentatively TRBD1 or TRBD2 (5 bases each). Trimming took off 0 bases at V and 6 bases at J, with 14 bases between the two ends. This CDR3 has 15 residues. From germline, CDR1 is MNHEY and CDR2 SVGAGI. CDR3 DNA: TGTGCCAGCAGTTACTCGATGGGGGTGGGGAAGACCCAGTACTTC. Its translation is CASSYSMGVGKTQYF.

This clonotype turned up a few times. The chain is built from TRBV5-1 and TRBJ1-1, with TRBD1 as a possible D gene (5 bases). The CDR3 consists of 15 residues. CDR1 and CDR2 from the germline V gene are SGHRS and YFSETQ. V was cut by 6 bases and J by 4 bases, with 19 bases left in between. The DNA of the CDR3 is TGCGCCAGCACTATGAATACCCCAGGGCTCACTGAAGCTTTCTTT. It codes for CASTMNTPGLTEAFF.